These 31 T cell receptor beta chains were sequenced from one sample in a study of shared clonotypes between healthy human individuals. Sequenced by immunoSEQ multiplex PCR; TCRdb stores in-frame clones only, minus some. Of about 2,500,000 clones detected, around nine tenths appear once; the ten largest clones hold around 0.14%. The sequencing input was naive CD4+ T cells sorted from blood. This sample's subset: CD45RA+ positively selected. The receptors shown here come from a man between 18 and 29 years old in good health.

The J gene is TRBJ1-3, the V gene TRBV28; D is possibly TRBD1 (6 bases). CDR1 MDHEN and CDR2 SYDVKM come from the germline V gene. Trimming removed 8 bases from V and 4 bases from J, with 12 bases in between. The CDR3 sequence is 13 residues long. CDR3 nucleotides: TGTGCCAGCGCTGGGGGCCAAGGAAACACCATATATTTT. This gives the protein CASAGGQGNTIYF. Based on the CDR3 plus reference TRBV28 and TRBJ1-3, the full variable domain is DVKVTQSSRYLVKRTGEKVFLECVQDMDHENMFWYRQDPGLGLRLIYFSYDVKMKEKGDIPEGYSVSREKKERFSLILESASTNQTSMYLCASAGGQGNTIYFGEGSWLTVV.

As for this clone: This sample includes further DNA sequences coding for the same CDR3. This sequence joins TRBV5-1 and TRBJ1-4; D is unclear. Between the trimmed V and J ends, which lost 0 bases and 4 bases, there was a span of 7 bases. The CDR3 totals 14 residues. Germline V gives CDR1 SGHRS, CDR2 YFSETQ. Here the CDR3 DNA reads TGCGCCAGCAGCTTGGGAGGAAATAATGAAAAACTGTTTTTT. This translates into CASSLGGNNEKLFF.

This chain connects TRBV7-9 to TRBJ1-1; the D gene is possibly TRBD1 (5 bases). Germline V gene sequence: CDR1 SEHNR, CDR2 FQNEAQ (reference sequence). The CDR3 length is 15 residues. Trimming pared 5 bases from V and 1 base from J, leaving 14 bases between. The chain's CDR3 is CASSPLGRKNTEAFF. The CDR3 DNA sequence: TGTGCCAGCAGCCCTCTGGGACGGAAGAACACTGAAGCTTTCTTT.

Concerning this clone: Other DNA sequences in the same sample also yield this CDR3. V gene TRBV6-1 combines with J gene TRBJ2-7; D is uncertain. Per the germline V gene, CDR1 is MNHNS and CDR2 is SASEGT. The CDR3 is 11 residues long. V lost 4 bases and J 0 bases, leaving 1 base between the germline ends. CDR3 region: CASSGSYEQYF. The CDR3 DNA sequence: TGTGCCAGCAGTGGCTCCTACGAGCAGTACTTC.

The rearrangement joins TRBV11-2 to TRBJ1-1, with no clear D. Germline values: CDR1 SGHAT, CDR2 FQNNGV. This CDR3 comprises 13 residues. V was trimmed by 5 bases and J by 9 bases, leaving 16 bases between them. CDR3 residues: CASSAGKGGKAFF. CDR3 bases: TGTGCCAGCAGCGCCGGGAAGGGCGGGAAAGCTTTCTTT.

The rearrangement uses TRBV10-2 and TRBJ2-1; D perhaps matches TRBD1 (5 bases). The length of the CDR3 is 11 residues. Germline values: CDR1 WSHSY, CDR2 SAAADI. Trimming pared 8 bases from V and 14 bases from J, leaving 16 bases between. The CDR3 DNA follows: TGCGCCAGCTCATACTTCGACAGTGAGTTCTTC. This translates into CASSYFDSEFF.

This chain links TRBV4-3 with TRBJ1-1, with D tentatively TRBD1 (5 bases). V gave up 2 bases and J gave up 0 bases, with 31 bases separating them. The CDR3 consists of 22 residues. The germline gives CDR1 LGHNA, CDR2 YSLEER. The DNA of the CDR3 is TGCGCCAGCAGCCAAAGAACCAGTAAAGACGGGACCCCGGAATCCATGAACACTGAAGCTTTCTTT. It translates to CASSQRTSKDGTPESMNTEAFF.

This clone was counted ten times or more. V and J are TRBV6-5 and TRBJ2-1; D remains ambiguous. There are 14 residues in the CDR3. Deletions cut 1 base from V and 6 bases from J, with 10 bases between. CDR1 is MNHEY, CDR2 SVGAGI, per germline. CDR3 in DNA: TGTGCCAGCAGTTACTGGCCGTCGGGCAATGAGCAGTTCTTC. This gives the protein CASSYWPSGNEQFF.

The CDR3 spells CASSGWQGVTGELFF. For the CDR3, the DNA is TGTGCCAGCAGTGGATGGCAGGGTGTCACCGGGGAGCTGTTTTTT. This chain connects TRBV2 to TRBJ2-2, with D maybe TRBD1 (5 bases). The CDR3 is made up of 15 amino acids. The ends were cut back, 4 bases at V and 4 bases at J, with 13 bases in the middle. The germline CDR1 and CDR2 sequences are SNHLY and FYNNEI.

The chain has TRBV10-2 and TRBJ2-7; perhaps TRBD2 as D (6 bases). The CDR3 loop spans 13 amino acids. The V end was cut by 0 bases, the J end by 8 bases, with 11 bases between. CDR1 WSHSY and CDR2 SAAADI come from the germline V gene. CDR3 loop: CASSESTGGKQYF. In nucleotides, the CDR3 is TGCGCCAGCAGTGAGTCGACCGGGGGTAAGCAGTACTTC.

The genes are TRBV14 and TRBJ2-4; D possibly corresponds to TRBD1 (5 bases). CDR1 is SGHDN, CDR2 FVKESK, per germline. V was pared by 1 base and J by 9 bases, with 13 bases between. The CDR3 is made up of 14 amino acids. This CDR3 reads CASSQAGSQGIQYF. For the CDR3, the DNA is TGTGCCAGCAGCCAAGCTGGCAGCCAGGGCATTCAGTACTTC.

The gene calls are TRBV4-1 and TRBJ1-2; D not resolved. There are 14 residues in the CDR3. CDR1 and CDR2 (germline): MGHRA, YSYEKL. V was shortened by 0 bases and J by 8 bases, with 13 bases between the two germline ends. CDR3: CASSQDHVWVGYTF. CDR3 DNA sequence: TGCGCCAGCAGCCAAGATCATGTATGGGTAGGCTACACCTTC.

The chain joins TRBV28 to TRBJ1-5; TRBD1 agrees at 8 bases. CDR1 and CDR2 (germline): MDHEN, SYDVKM. V lost 6 bases, J lost 3 bases, and 13 bases stayed unmatched. CDR3 size: 17 residues. CDR3 amino acids: CASSRLRGTGYNQPQHF. CDR3 nucleotides: TGTGCCAGCAGCCGACTTAGAGGGACAGGCTACAATCAGCCCCAGCATTTT.

This chain connects TRBV25-1 to TRBJ2-5; 7 bases map to TRBD1. The CDR3 has 14 amino acids. The trim removed 5 bases at V and 7 bases at J, leaving 10 bases unmatched. Germline CDR1 is MGHDK and CDR2 is SYGVNS. CDR3 nucleotides: TGTGCCAGCAGTAACACAGGGGTTGTGGGGACCCAGTACTTC. It specifies CASSNTGVVGTQYF.

The chain combines TRBV5-4 with TRBJ1-2; 7 nucleotides align to TRBD1. The CDR3 extends over 15 amino acids. The germline V gene encodes CDR1 SGHNT and CDR2 YYREEE (reference sequence). V gave up 4 bases and J gave up 2 bases; unmatched junction bases: 8. The chain's CDR3 is CASSKETGPNYGYTF. The CDR3 coding sequence is TGTGCCAGCAGCAAAGAGACAGGGCCCAACTATGGCTACACCTTC.

The rearrangement uses TRBV10-2 and TRBJ1-1; D unresolved. This CDR3 has 16 residues. With 1 base removed from V and 0 bases from J, the gap between germline ends came to 12 bases. Germline-derived CDR1 and CDR2 are WSHSY and SAAADI. The CDR3 reads CASSEFWEIMNTEAFF. The CDR3 DNA reads as TGCGCCAGCAGTGAGTTCTGGGAAATTATGAACACTGAAGCTTTCTTT.

The CDR3 DNA sequence: TGTGCCAGCAGCCCCCCGCGAGCGGGAGCGTGGGCGGAGCTGTTTTTT. It yields the protein CASSPPRAGAWAELFF. J is TRBJ2-2 and V is TRBV7-2, with 8 bases lining up with TRBD2. The junction had 15 bases not matched to a gene; V was cut back by 5 bases and J by 10 bases. The CDR3 totals 16 residues. The germline V gene has CDR1 SGHTA and CDR2 FQGNSA.

This clone appeared a few times. The chain has TRBV5-1 and TRBJ1-1, with TRBD1 as a possible D gene (5 bases). Germline lookup yields CDR1 SGHRS and CDR2 YFSETQ. The CDR3 runs 14 residues. V was pared by 3 bases and J by 0 bases, with 9 bases between. In DNA, the CDR3 is TGCGCCAGCAGCTGGTCAGGGATGAACACTGAAGCTTTCTTT. Protein sequence: CASSWSGMNTEAFF.

This clone came up once. The rearrangement uses TRBV5-1 and TRBJ1-2; the D gene is possibly TRBD1 (5 bases). V was shortened by 0 bases and J by 2 bases, with 17 bases between the two germline ends. CDR3 length: 17 residues. In germline, CDR1 is SGHRS, CDR2 YFSETQ. Here the CDR3 DNA reads TGCGCCAGCAGCTTGGGTCCGACGCTGGCAGGGAACTATGGCTACACCTTC. Residues: CASSLGPTLAGNYGYTF.

Comment on this clone: This CDR3 is also generated by other DNA sequences in the sample. The chain is built from TRBV11-2 and TRBJ2-3, with 8 bases fitting TRBD2. From germline, CDR1 is SGHAT and CDR2 FQNNGV. This CDR3 region has 15 residues. After removal of 2 bases from V and 1 base from J, the junction contained 2 bases not matched to a gene. The CDR3 sequence: CASSLNGRGTDTQYF. The CDR3 DNA reads TGTGCCAGCAGCTTAAACGGGAGGGGCACAGATACGCAGTATTTT.

The gene calls are TRBV4-2 and TRBJ2-1, with a possible D match to TRBD2 (5 bases). CDR1 is LGHNA and CDR2 is YNFKEQ in the germline V gene. The CDR3 extends over 17 amino acids. The V end lost 0 bases, the J end lost 2 bases, and 14 bases lay between the germline ends. Here the CDR3 reads CASSQDLAGVAYNEQFF. DNA for the CDR3: TGTGCCAGCAGCCAAGACCTCGCCGGGGTCGCCTACAATGAGCAGTTCTTC.

The chain uses TRBV9 and TRBJ2-7, with 11 bases fitting TRBD1. With 0 bases clipped from V and 2 bases from J, the junction kept 7 bases outside the gene matches. Germline lookup yields CDR1 SGDLS and CDR2 YYNGEE. CDR3 length: 17 residues. The CDR3 nucleotides read TGTGCCAGCAGCGTAGGTCCGCAGGGACAGGGGGCCTACGAGCAGTACTTC. It yields the protein CASSVGPQGQGAYEQYF. Full variable domain (missing parts from reference TRBV9 and TRBJ2-7): DSGVTQTPKHLITATGQRVTLRCSPRSGDLSVYWYQQSLDQGLQFLIQYYNGEERAKGNILERFSAQQFPDLHSELNLSSLELGDSALYFCASSVGPQGQGAYEQYFGPGTRLTVT.

The rearrangement joins TRBV21-1 to TRBJ2-7; the D call of TRBD2 is as the table states it, not checked on the DNA. TRBV21-1 is a pseudogene. There are 15 residues in the CDR3. The CDR3, as DNA: TGTGCCAGCAGCAAAGTCCAACTAGCGAACTACGAGCAGTACTTC. Its translation is CASSKVQLANYEQYF.

This clone was picked up one time. This chain links TRBV4-1 with TRBJ2-7; 7 bases agree with TRBD2. The CDR3 extends over 16 amino acids. Germline loops: CDR1 MGHRA, CDR2 YSYEKL. The trim removed 0 bases at V and 3 bases at J, leaving 8 bases unmatched. The DNA of the CDR3 is TGCGCCAGCAGCCAAGACGCGGCTAGCGGATTCTACGAGCAGTACTTC. Translating it yields CASSQDAASGFYEQYF.

The chain carries TRBV5-4 and TRBJ1-6; D is undetermined. This CDR3 spans 16 amino acids. CDR1 is SGHNT, CDR2 YYREEE, per germline (reference sequence). Trimming shortened V by 3 bases and J by 7 bases, and 17 bases separated the two germline ends. This CDR3 reads CASSSNPSGKNSPLHF. CDR3 coding DNA: TGTGCCAGCAGCTCCAACCCGTCGGGTAAGAATTCACCCCTCCACTTT.

This chain connects TRBV6-5 to TRBJ1-2; D unresolved. The CDR3 loop spans 15 amino acids. With 0 bases removed from V and 4 bases from J, the gap between germline ends came to 12 bases. CDR1 is MNHEY, CDR2 SVGAGI, per germline. The CDR3: CASSYSPEGLYGYTF. The CDR3 DNA reads TGTGCCAGCAGTTACTCCCCGGAAGGTCTCTATGGCTACACCTTC.

The gene calls are TRBV9 and TRBJ1-1; no reliable D call. CDR1 and CDR2 from the germline V gene are SGDLS and YYNGEE. The CDR3 is 14 residues long. Trimming took 0 bases from V and 3 from J, leaving 9 bases between them. The CDR3 reads CASSVGGRDTEAFF. DNA of the CDR3: TGTGCCAGCAGCGTAGGGGGAAGGGACACTGAAGCTTTCTTT.

The chain combines TRBV11-2 with TRBJ2-3; 11 positions match TRBD2. This CDR3 comprises 15 residues. CDR1 is SGHAT, CDR2 FQNNGV, per germline. Germline trimming cut 6 bases from V and 1 base from J; bases unmatched to any gene: 3. The CDR3 here is CASRSTSGGTDTQYF. DNA for the CDR3: TGTGCCAGCAGGTCGACTAGCGGGGGCACAGATACGCAGTATTTT.

The rearrangement joins TRBV5-1 to TRBJ2-2; 9 bases fit TRBD2. Looked up from germline, CDR1 is SGHRS and CDR2 is YFSETQ. Trimming removed 4 bases from V and 6 bases from J; junction bases left unmatched: 7. The CDR3 has 15 residues. Here the CDR3 reads CASSGATSGAGELFF. The CDR3 nucleotides read TGCGCCAGCAGCGGCGCGACTAGCGGAGCCGGGGAGCTGTTTTTT.

The rearrangement joins TRBV11-2 to TRBJ2-4, with 8 nucleotides matching TRBD1. The V segment lost 5 bases and the J segment 5 bases; nucleotides outside the gene matches: 11. The germline V gene has CDR1 SGHAT and CDR2 FQNNGV. The CDR3 sequence is 16 residues long. DNA for the CDR3: TGTGCCAGCAGCAACGTTCTCGACAGGGGCCAAAACATTCAGTACTTC. It specifies CASSNVLDRGQNIQYF. The full variable domain, its missing parts supplied by reference TRBV11-2 and TRBJ2-4, is EAGVAQSPRYKIIEKRQSVAFWCNPISGHATLYWYQQILGQGPKLLIQFQNNGVVDDSQLPKDRFSAERLKGVDSTLKIQPAKLEDSAVYLCASSNVLDRGQNIQYFGAGTRLSVL.

The chain combines TRBV14 with TRBJ1-5, with D perhaps matching TRBD1 (5 bases). With 3 bases removed from V and 6 bases from J, the gap between germline ends came to 6 bases. Per the germline V gene, CDR1 is SGHDN and CDR2 is FVKESK. The CDR3 extends over 12 amino acids. CDR3 sequence reads: CASSQGVQPQHF. The CDR3 nucleotides read TGTGCCAGCAGCCAGGGGGTTCAGCCCCAGCATTTT.